Listed below are T cell receptor beta chains from one sample, sequenced in a study of spatial heterogeneity in lung cancer. TCRdb reprocessed the 5' RACE reads via MiXCR and lists one record per CDR3 protein. The data hold roughly 5,100 distinct CDR3 sequences, with under 30% observed a single time. The sample in question was PBMCs, obtained at surgery. These receptors all come from a male donor with early-stage non-small cell lung cancer. Each CDR3 is given with its conserved first and last residue. Fields, in order: CDR3 protein, CDR3 DNA, D gene, J gene, clone size, V gene. D genes are given only for firm matches. Clone size appears in some rows only: once, few, many, or a class for an expanded clone.

CDR3 protein: CSTTGRAGELFF
CDR3 DNA: TGCAGCACGACAGGGAGGGCCGGGGAGCTGTTTTTT
D gene: -
J gene: TRBJ2-2
clone size: medium-sized
V gene: TRBV29-1

CDR3 protein: CASSYQASRGINSPLHF
CDR3 DNA: TGTGCCAGCAGCTACCAGGCGTCCAGAGGTATTAATTCACCCCTCCACTTT
D gene: -
J gene: TRBJ1-6
clone size: -
V gene: TRBV5-5

CDR3 protein: CASSLGRLAGSRTNTQYF
CDR3 DNA: TGTGCCAGCAGCTTAGGTAGACTAGCGGGATCCCGGACGAACACCCAGTACTTC
D gene: TRBD2
J gene: TRBJ2-5
clone size: many
V gene: TRBV7-2

CDR3 protein: CASSLGEGGREQYF
CDR3 DNA: TGTGCCAGCAGCTTAGGGGAGGGGGGTCGCGAGCAGTACTTC
D gene: -
J gene: TRBJ2-7
clone size: medium-sized
V gene: TRBV7-6

CDR3 protein: CASSPNPGVGEQFF
CDR3 DNA: TGTGCCAGCAGCCCAAACCCAGGGGTGGGCGAGCAGTTCTTC
D gene: -
J gene: TRBJ2-1
clone size: medium-sized
V gene: TRBV14

CDR3 protein: CSARDRRAGQETQYF
CDR3 DNA: TGCAGTGCTAGAGACCGCAGGGCAGGACAAGAGACCCAGTACTTC
D gene: -
J gene: TRBJ2-5
clone size: medium-sized
V gene: TRBV20-1

CDR3 protein: CASSRGDRPLSAEKLFF
CDR3 DNA: TGCGCCAGCAGCCGGGGGGACAGGCCCCTTTCTGCTGAAAAACTGTTTTTT
D gene: TRBD1
J gene: TRBJ1-4
clone size: medium-sized
V gene: TRBV4-1

CDR3 protein: CASSSRDYTSYEQYF
CDR3 DNA: TGTGCCAGCAGCAGCCGGGATTACACATCCTACGAGCAGTACTTC
D gene: -
J gene: TRBJ2-7
clone size: -
V gene: TRBV9

CDR3 protein: CASSPSLGKSTDTQYF
CDR3 DNA: TGTGCCAGCAGCCCCTCTCTGGGGAAGAGCACAGATACGCAGTATTTT
D gene: -
J gene: TRBJ2-3
clone size: -
V gene: TRBV14

CDR3 protein: CASGQEIPDTQYF
CDR3 DNA: TGTGCCAGCGGACAGGAAATTCCAGATACGCAGTATTTT
D gene: TRBD1
J gene: TRBJ2-3
clone size: few
V gene: TRBV2

CDR3 protein: CASSPASSEDTQYF
CDR3 DNA: TGTGCCAGCTCACCGGCGTCTAGCGAAGATACGCAGTATTTT
D gene: -
J gene: TRBJ2-3
clone size: many
V gene: TRBV18

CDR3 protein: CASSPQAGTDTQYF
CDR3 DNA: TGTGCCAGCTCACCACAAGCGGGCACAGATACGCAGTATTTT
D gene: -
J gene: TRBJ2-3
clone size: few
V gene: TRBV18

CDR3 protein: CASSWVRGDEQFF
CDR3 DNA: TGTGCCAGCAGTTGGGTTAGGGGGGATGAGCAGTTCTTC
D gene: -
J gene: TRBJ2-1
clone size: many
V gene: TRBV6-5

CDR3 protein: CSVTRDSPNTIYF
CDR3 DNA: TGCAGCGTTACCCGGGACAGCCCAAACACCATATATTTT
D gene: TRBD1
J gene: TRBJ1-3
clone size: once
V gene: TRBV29-1

CDR3 protein: CATSRDRHNEQFF
CDR3 DNA: TGTGCCACCAGCAGAGATAGGCACAATGAGCAGTTCTTC
D gene: -
J gene: TRBJ2-1
clone size: -
V gene: TRBV15

CDR3 protein: CATSDWALSYGYTF
CDR3 DNA: TGTGCCACCAGTGATTGGGCACTCTCCTATGGCTACACCTTC
D gene: -
J gene: TRBJ1-2
clone size: -
V gene: TRBV24-1

CDR3 protein: CASSPSLGSNQPQHF
CDR3 DNA: TGCGCCAGCAGCCCCTCTCTGGGGAGCAATCAGCCCCAGCATTTT
D gene: -
J gene: TRBJ1-5
clone size: many
V gene: TRBV4-3

CDR3 protein: CASSQGLAVRDTQYF
CDR3 DNA: TGTGCCAGCAGCCAGGGACTAGCGGTTCGAGATACGCAGTATTTT
D gene: TRBD2
J gene: TRBJ2-3
clone size: -
V gene: TRBV11-1

CDR3 protein: CASRRPGDTQYF
CDR3 DNA: TGTGCCTCACGCCGGCCGGGGGATACGCAGTATTTT
D gene: -
J gene: TRBJ2-3
clone size: few
V gene: TRBV30

CDR3 protein: CASMKTYGYTF
CDR3 DNA: TGTGCCAGCATGAAGACCTATGGCTACACCTTC
D gene: -
J gene: TRBJ1-2
clone size: many
V gene: TRBV28

CDR3 protein: CASRGTGEATQYF
CDR3 DNA: TGTGCCAGCAGGGGGACAGGGGAGGCGACCCAGTACTTC
D gene: TRBD1
J gene: TRBJ2-5
clone size: -
V gene: TRBV2

CDR3 protein: CASSPLGQGVGGEGNQPQHF
CDR3 DNA: TGCGCCAGCAGCCCCTTGGGACAGGGGGTTGGAGGCGAGGGCAATCAGCCCCAGCATTTT
D gene: TRBD1
J gene: TRBJ1-5
clone size: -
V gene: TRBV5-1

CDR3 protein: CASSLGGRSTSSENTIYF
CDR3 DNA: TGTGCCAGCAGCTTAGGCGGCAGGAGTACTTCCTCTGAAAACACCATATATTTT
D gene: -
J gene: TRBJ1-3
clone size: medium-sized
V gene: TRBV7-2

CDR3 protein: CASSLRGGDEQYF
CDR3 DNA: TGCGCCAGCAGCCTCCGGGGGGGAGACGAGCAGTACTTC
D gene: TRBD2
J gene: TRBJ2-7
clone size: many
V gene: TRBV5-1

CDR3 protein: CASSLPRGSETQYF
CDR3 DNA: TGCGCCAGCAGCTTGCCCCGGGGTTCAGAGACCCAGTACTTC
D gene: -
J gene: TRBJ2-5
clone size: -
V gene: TRBV5-1